This T cell receptor (beta chain) was documented in a study of blood T cells in healthy people across ages. Regarding the study as a whole: Long-lived donors had more naive CD4+ cells and higher diversity than aged donors. Estimates of total diversity, which came from one million sequenced T cells, were considered to be underestimates.

This clonotype was picked up many times. Its antigen is currently unknown. Primed by a sample-barcoded 5' primer and a J-beta primer mix, a second PCR proceeded for about 7 to 12 cycles. Every sample gave at least 2.5 million paired-end reads containing CDR3. MiXCR, run by TCRdb on the 5' RACE reads, gives a single entry per CDR3 protein. The data contain about 580,000 distinct CDR3 sequences, 40% to 55% of them singletons. Peripheral blood was drawn, around 9.4 milliliters per donor. The ends lost 11 bases at V and 2 bases at J; junction bases unmatched: 9. The CDR3 length is 14 residues. Germline CDR1 reads MNHEY; CDR2 reads SMNVEV (reference sequence).

The TCR was taken from an older man in good health. This chain uses TRBV27 with TRBJ2-3; 8 bases match TRBD2. The sample consisted of blood. CDR3 DNA: TGTGCCGTCTCGACCGGGGGGGTCACAGATACGCAGTATTTT. It codes for CAVSTGGVTDTQYF.